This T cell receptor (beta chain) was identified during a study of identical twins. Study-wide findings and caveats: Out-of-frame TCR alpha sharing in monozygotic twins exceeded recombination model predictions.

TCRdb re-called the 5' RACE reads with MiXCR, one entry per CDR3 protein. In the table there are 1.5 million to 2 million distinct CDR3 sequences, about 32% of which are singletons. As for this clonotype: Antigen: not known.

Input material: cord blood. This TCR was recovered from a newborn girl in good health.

The DNA for the CDR3 is TGTGCCAGTAGTTCTCCTAGCGCGTCCTACGAGCAGTACTTC. It specifies CASSSPSASYEQYF. The V call is TRBV19, the J call TRBJ2-7, with D possibly being TRBD2 (6 bases). V lost 5 bases and J lost 1, with 12 bases in between. This CDR3 region has 14 residues. CDR1 and CDR2 (germline): LNHDA, SQIVND (reference sequence).